This passage covers 15 T cell receptor beta chains from one sample sequenced in a study of patients and donors after allogeneic stem cell transplantation. TCRdb reanalysed the RT-PCR reads using MiXCR and keeps one entry per CDR3 protein. The sample lists 920,000 or so distinct CDR3 sequences, about 20% occurring once. The material sequenced was blood, either unsorted or a sorted T cell fraction (not recorded which). These receptors came from a human donor who was either an allogeneic HSCT recipient or a stem cell or donor lymphocyte infusion donor (not recorded which). It is not recorded whose cells these are; they may come from a transplant donor.

V and J are TRBV3-1 and TRBJ2-2; TRBD2 aligns across 9 bases. Unmatched junction bases numbered 5, after V lost 2 bases and J lost 4 bases. The CDR3 contains 16 residues. Germline values: CDR1 LGHDT, CDR2 YNNKEL (reference sequence). The DNA of the CDR3 is TGTGCCAGCAGCCAAAGTAGCGGGAGAGGCACCGGGGAGCTGTTTTTT. Residues: CASSQSSGRGTGELFF.

This chain joins TRBV4-3 and TRBJ1-6; D unresolved. Per germline, CDR1 LGHNA and CDR2 YSLEER. The CDR3 runs 15 residues. V lost 0 bases and J lost 6, with 9 bases in between. CDR3 sequence reads: CASSQDGLGNSPLHF. In DNA, the CDR3 is TGCGCCAGCAGCCAAGATGGACTGGGTAATTCACCCCTCCACTTT.

The V and J genes are TRBV5-1 and TRBJ1-1; D not certain. The V end was cut by 3 bases, the J end by 5 bases, with 8 bases between. The CDR3 is 12 amino acids. Germline assignment: CDR1 SGHRS and CDR2 YFSETQ. CDR3 nucleotide sequence: TGCGCCAGCAGCTCAACCCGAACTGAAGCTTTCTTT. The encoded protein is CASSSTRTEAFF.

Here the CDR3 DNA reads TGTGCCAGCATGGGTGAGGGGAATAGCTCTGGAAACACCATATATTTT. Its translation: CASMGEGNSSGNTIYF. V gene TRBV6-4 combines with J gene TRBJ1-3; maybe TRBD1 (5 bases). CDR1 and CDR2 from the germline V gene are MRHNA and SNTAGT. V dropped 7 bases and J dropped 0 bases, with 16 bases sitting between them. This CDR3 contains 16 residues.

This clonotype was observed a few times. The chain carries TRBV11-1 and TRBJ2-7; TRBD1 agrees at 8 bases. Germline V CDR1 and CDR2: SGHAT, FQDESV (reference sequence). V lost 5 bases, J lost 6 bases, and 6 bases stayed unmatched. This CDR3 spans 13 amino acids. The CDR3 protein is CASSQRTGIEQYF. In DNA form, the CDR3 reads TGTGCCAGCAGCCAAAGGACAGGGATCGAGCAGTACTTC.

This chain connects TRBV12-3 or TRBV12-4 to TRBJ2-3, with a tentative D call TRBD2 (5 bases). Between the trimmed V and J ends, which lost 9 bases and 0 bases, there was a span of 13 bases. There are 14 residues in the CDR3. CDR3: CASLSGFSTDTQYF. In DNA, the CDR3 is TGTGCCAGTCTAAGCGGTTTCAGCACAGATACGCAGTATTTT.

In DNA form, the CDR3 reads TGTGCCAGCAGGTCCTTTACGCGGAATGAGCAGTTCTTC. Translation: CASRSFTRNEQFF. V is TRBV7-3 and J is TRBJ2-1; no clear D. V lost 6 bases and J 7 bases, leaving 13 bases between the germline ends. This CDR3 is 13 amino acids long. Germline CDR1 and CDR2: SGHTA and FQGTGA.

The sample holds a few counts of this clonotype. The rearrangement links TRBV20-1 to TRBJ1-1; no clear D gene. V gave up 6 bases and J gave up 2 bases, with 16 bases separating them. From germline, CDR1 is DFQATT and CDR2 SNEGSKA (reference sequence). CDR3 size: 14 residues. CDR3 coding DNA: TGCAGTGCCAGTGCGGGAAGTCGTAACACTGAAGCTTTCTTT. Residues: CSASAGSRNTEAFF.

In its sample, this clonotype was seen a few times. The chain joins TRBV30 to TRBJ2-5; D may be TRBD1 (6 bases). Germline CDR1 is GTSNPN and CDR2 is SVGIG (reference sequence). V shed 5 bases and J shed 3 bases, with 19 bases lying between them. This CDR3 spans 15 amino acids. The chain's CDR3 is CAWDMTGLREETQYF. CDR3 in DNA: TGTGCCTGGGATATGACAGGCTTACGGGAAGAGACCCAGTACTTC.

The J gene is TRBJ1-1, the V gene TRBV24-1; tentatively, D is TRBD1 (5 bases). Germline assignment: CDR1 KGHDR and CDR2 SFDVKD. Trimming cost V 3 bases and J 1 base, with 8 bases left between them. This CDR3 spans 14 amino acids. DNA for the CDR3: TGTGCCACCAGTGATGCGACAGAGAACACTGAAGCTTTCTTT. Translating it yields CATSDATENTEAFF.

This sequence joins TRBV20-1 and TRBJ1-1, with D possibly matching TRBD1 (5 bases). This CDR3 region has 15 residues. Germline V lookup: CDR1 DFQATT, CDR2 SNEGSKA (reference sequence). Trimming stripped 4 bases from V and 0 bases from J, with 15 bases between. The CDR3: CSANQAGLMNTEAFF. CDR3 nucleotides: TGCAGTGCTAACCAGGCGGGACTGATGAACACTGAAGCTTTCTTT.

The CDR3 sequence: CASSYTGEGMYNEQFF. CDR3 in DNA: TGTGCCAGCAGTTACACCGGGGAGGGGATGTACAATGAGCAGTTCTTC. This chain links TRBV6-5 with TRBJ2-1; 7 positions match TRBD2. This CDR3 spans 16 amino acids. The trim removed 2 bases at V and 4 bases at J, leaving 8 bases unmatched. CDR1 is MNHEY and CDR2 is SVGAGI in the germline V gene.

In its sample, this clonotype was seen a few times. V and J are TRBV3-1 and TRBJ2-7; D may be TRBD1 or TRBD2 (5 bases each). This CDR3 spans 15 amino acids. The germline V and J ends were trimmed by 2 bases and 3 bases, with 14 bases remaining between them. In germline, CDR1 is LGHDT, CDR2 YNNKEL (reference sequence). The CDR3 region is CASSQTSQDFYEQYF. Here the CDR3 DNA reads TGTGCCAGCAGCCAAACCTCACAGGACTTCTACGAGCAGTACTTC.

This clonotype was seen a handful of times. V usage is TRBV9 and J usage is TRBJ2-5, with 7 bases aligning to TRBD2. V was clipped by 2 bases and J by 1 base; unmatched bases: 5. Germline V gives CDR1 SGDLS, CDR2 YYNGEE. The CDR3 loop spans 15 amino acids. CDR3 bases: TGTGCCAGCAGCGTGGACGCTAGCGGCCAAGAGACCCAGTACTTC. Its translation is CASSVDASGQETQYF.

A few counts support this clonotype. The V call is TRBV7-9, the J call TRBJ2-7; D might be TRBD2 (5 bases). The ends were cut back, 4 bases at V and 5 bases at J, with 21 bases in the middle. This CDR3 is built from 16 residues. Germline V gene lookup returns CDR1 SEHNR and CDR2 FQNEAQ (reference sequence). The CDR3 sequence: CASSSTTDSGRDEQYF. CDR3 bases: TGTGCCAGCAGCTCAACAACCGACTCCGGGCGGGACGAGCAGTACTTC.